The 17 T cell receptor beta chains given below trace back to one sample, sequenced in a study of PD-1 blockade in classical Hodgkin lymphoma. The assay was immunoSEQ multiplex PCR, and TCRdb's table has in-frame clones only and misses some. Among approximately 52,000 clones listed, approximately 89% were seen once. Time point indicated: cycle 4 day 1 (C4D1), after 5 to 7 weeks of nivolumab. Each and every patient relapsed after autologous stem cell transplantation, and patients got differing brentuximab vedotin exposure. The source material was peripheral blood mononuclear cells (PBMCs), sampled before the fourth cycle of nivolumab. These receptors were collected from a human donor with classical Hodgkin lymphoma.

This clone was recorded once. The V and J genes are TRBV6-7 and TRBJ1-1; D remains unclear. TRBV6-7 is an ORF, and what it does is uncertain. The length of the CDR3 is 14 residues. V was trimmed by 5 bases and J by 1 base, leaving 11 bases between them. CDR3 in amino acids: CASSERQPNTEAFF. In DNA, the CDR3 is TGTGCCAGCAGTGAGAGGCAGCCGAACACTGAAGCTTTCTTT.

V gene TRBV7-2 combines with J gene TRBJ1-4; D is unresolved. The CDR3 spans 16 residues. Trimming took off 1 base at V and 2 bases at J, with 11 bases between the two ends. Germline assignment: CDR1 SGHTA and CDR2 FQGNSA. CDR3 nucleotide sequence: TGTGCCAGCAGCTTAGACAGTGAACGGACTAATGAAAAACTGTTTTTT. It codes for CASSLDSERTNEKLFF.

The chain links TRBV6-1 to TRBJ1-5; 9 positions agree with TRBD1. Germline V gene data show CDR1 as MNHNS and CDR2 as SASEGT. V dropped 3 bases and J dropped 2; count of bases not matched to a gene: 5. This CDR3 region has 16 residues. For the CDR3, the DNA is TGTGCCAGCAGTGAGTCGCGGACAGGGGGCAATCAGCCCCAGCATTTT. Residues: CASSESRTGGNQPQHF.

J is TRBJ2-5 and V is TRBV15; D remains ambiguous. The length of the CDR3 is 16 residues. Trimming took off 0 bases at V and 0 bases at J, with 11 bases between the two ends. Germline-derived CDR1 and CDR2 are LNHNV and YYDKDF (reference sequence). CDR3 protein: CATSRDPSTYQETQYF. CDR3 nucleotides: TGTGCCACCAGCAGAGACCCCTCTACGTACCAAGAGACCCAGTACTTC.

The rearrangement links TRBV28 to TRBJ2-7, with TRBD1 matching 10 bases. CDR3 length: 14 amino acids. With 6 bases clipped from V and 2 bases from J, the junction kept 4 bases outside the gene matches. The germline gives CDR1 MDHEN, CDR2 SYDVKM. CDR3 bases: TGTGCCAGCAGGAGGGGACAGGGGACCTACGAGCAGTACTTC. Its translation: CASRRGQGTYEQYF. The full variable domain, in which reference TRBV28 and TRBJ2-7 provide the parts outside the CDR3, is DVKVTQSSRYLVKRTGEKVFLECVQDMDHENMFWYRQDPGLGLRLIYFSYDVKMKEKGDIPEGYSVSREKKERFSLILESASTNQTSMYLCASRRGQGTYEQYFGPGTRLTVT.

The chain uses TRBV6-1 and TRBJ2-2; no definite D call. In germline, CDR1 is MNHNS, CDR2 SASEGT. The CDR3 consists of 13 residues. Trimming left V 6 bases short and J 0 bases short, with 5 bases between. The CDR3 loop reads CASRGTNTGELFF. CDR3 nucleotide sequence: TGTGCCAGCAGGGGCACGAACACCGGGGAGCTGTTTTTT.

The CDR3, as DNA: TGTGCCAGCAGCCTACAAGGGGATTTCGGCACAGATACGCAGTATTTT. Protein: CASSLQGDFGTDTQYF. The V call is TRBV9, the J call TRBJ2-3; weak D call: TRBD1 (5 bases). This CDR3 comprises 16 residues. V gave up 4 bases and J gave up 1 base, with 16 bases separating them. The germline gives CDR1 SGDLS, CDR2 YYNGEE.

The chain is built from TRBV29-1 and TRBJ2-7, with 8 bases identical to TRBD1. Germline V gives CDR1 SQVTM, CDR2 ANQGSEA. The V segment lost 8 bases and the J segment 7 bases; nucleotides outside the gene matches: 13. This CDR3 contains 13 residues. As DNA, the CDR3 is TGCAGCATCCTCCAGACAGGGGCGGGGGAGCAGTACTTC. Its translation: CSILQTGAGEQYF.

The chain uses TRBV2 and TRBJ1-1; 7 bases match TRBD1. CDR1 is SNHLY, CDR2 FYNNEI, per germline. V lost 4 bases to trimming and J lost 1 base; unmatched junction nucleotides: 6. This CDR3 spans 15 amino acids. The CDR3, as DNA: TGTGCCAGCAGTGTCGACAGGGAAGGGAACACTGAAGCTTTCTTT. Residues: CASSVDREGNTEAFF.

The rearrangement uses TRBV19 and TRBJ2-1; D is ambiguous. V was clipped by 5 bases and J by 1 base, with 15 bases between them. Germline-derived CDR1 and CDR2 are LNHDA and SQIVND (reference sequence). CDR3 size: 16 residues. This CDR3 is CASSPSWGQSYNEQFF. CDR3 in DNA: TGTGCCAGTAGTCCCAGCTGGGGTCAGTCCTACAATGAGCAGTTCTTC. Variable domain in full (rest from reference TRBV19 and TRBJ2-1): DGGITQSPKYLFRKEGQNVTLSCEQNLNHDAMYWYRQDPGQGLRLIYYSQIVNDFQKGDIAEGYSVSREKKESFPLTVTSAQKNPTAFYLCASSPSWGQSYNEQFFGPGTRLTVL.

The CDR3 coding sequence is TGTGCCAGAGCGTCCGAGGTGAAGGGGGTAAATTCACCCCTCCACTTT. It is translated as CARASEVKGVNSPLHF. The genes are TRBV6-4 and TRBJ1-6; perhaps TRBD1 as D (6 bases). This CDR3 has 16 amino acids. In germline, CDR1 is MRHNA, CDR2 SNTAGT. V was pared by 9 bases and J by 7 bases, with 22 bases between.

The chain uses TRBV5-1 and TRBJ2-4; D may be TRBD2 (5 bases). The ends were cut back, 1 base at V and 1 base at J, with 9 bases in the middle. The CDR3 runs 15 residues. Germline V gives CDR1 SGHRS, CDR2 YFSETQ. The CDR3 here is CASSLTTGAKNIQYF. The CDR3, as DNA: TGCGCCAGCAGCTTGACAACGGGGGCCAAAAACATTCAGTACTTC. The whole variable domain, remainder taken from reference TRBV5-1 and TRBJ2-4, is KAGVTQTPRYLIKTRGQQVTLSCSPISGHRSVSWYQQTPGQGLQFLFEYFSETQRNKGNFPGRFSGRQFSNSRSEMNVSTLELGDSALYLCASSLTTGAKNIQYFGAGTRLSVL.

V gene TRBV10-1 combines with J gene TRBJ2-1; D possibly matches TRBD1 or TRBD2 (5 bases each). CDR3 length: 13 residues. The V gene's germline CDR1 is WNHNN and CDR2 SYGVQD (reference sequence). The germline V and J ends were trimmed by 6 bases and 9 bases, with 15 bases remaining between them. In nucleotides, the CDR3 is TGCGCCAGCAGGGGAGCCTCTGGGGGTGAGCAGTTCTTC. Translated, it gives CASRGASGGEQFF.

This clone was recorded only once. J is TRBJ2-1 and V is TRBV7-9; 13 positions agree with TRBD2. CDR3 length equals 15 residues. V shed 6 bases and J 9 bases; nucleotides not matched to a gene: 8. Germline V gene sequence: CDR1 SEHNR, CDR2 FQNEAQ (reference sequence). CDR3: CASSLTSGGAGEQFF. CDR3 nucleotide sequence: TGTGCCAGCAGTTTAACTAGCGGGGGGGCCGGTGAGCAGTTCTTC.

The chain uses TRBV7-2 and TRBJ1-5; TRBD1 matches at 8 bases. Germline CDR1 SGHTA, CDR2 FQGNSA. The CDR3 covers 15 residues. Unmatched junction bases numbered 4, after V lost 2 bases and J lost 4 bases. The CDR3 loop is CASSLSRDRNQPQHF. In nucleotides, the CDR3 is TGTGCCAGCAGCTTAAGCCGGGACAGGAATCAGCCCCAGCATTTT.

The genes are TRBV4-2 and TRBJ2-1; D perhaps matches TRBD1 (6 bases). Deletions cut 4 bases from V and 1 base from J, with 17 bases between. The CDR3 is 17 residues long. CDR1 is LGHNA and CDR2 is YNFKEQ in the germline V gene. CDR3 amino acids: CASSLAFSGHSYNEQFF. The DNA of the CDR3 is TGTGCCAGCAGCCTTGCCTTTTCGGGACATTCCTACAATGAGCAGTTCTTC.

DNA for the CDR3: TGCGCCAGCAGCCAAGATCTTTACTCGTATGGGGACAGGCGCCAAACTAATGAAAAACTGTTTTTT. It encodes CASSQDLYSYGDRRQTNEKLFF. This rearrangement joins TRBV4-3 to TRBJ1-4, with 8 bases matching TRBD1. V trimming: 0 bases; J trimming: 1 base; junction bases outside the gene matches: 19. The CDR3 spans 22 residues. Germline CDR1 and CDR2: LGHNA and YSLEER.